This is a list of T cell receptor beta chains from one sample in a study of cytomegalovirus exposure and HLA in healthy donors. The protocol was immunoSEQ multiplex PCR, while the TCRdb copy is restricted to in-frame clones and leaves out a portion. The sample gives around 71,000 clones, approximately 70% of which show up once; 12% to 15% is in the top ten. Sequenced sample: PBMCs. The receptors originated from a male donor in good health and CMV-seropositive. Each CDR3 is given without its conserved first and last residue.

v_gene: TRBV28
j_gene: TRBJ2-1
CDR3aa: ASTMGGPNEQF

v_gene: TRBV5-4
j_gene: TRBJ2-7
CDR3aa: ASSRTSGSFHEQY

v_gene: TRBV6-1
j_gene: TRBJ2-1
CDR3aa: ASSGNSATYNEQF

v_gene: TRBV6-5
j_gene: TRBJ2-7
CDR3aa: ASSYRGTHEQY

v_gene: TRBV7-9
j_gene: TRBJ2-2
CDR3aa: SSSDTGYTGELF

v_gene: TRBV18
j_gene: TRBJ2-2
CDR3aa: ASSPPGVSGELF

v_gene: TRBV29-1
j_gene: TRBJ2-6
CDR3aa: SATHSSGANVLT

v_gene: TRBV28
j_gene: TRBJ2-7
CDR3aa: ASRGTGLYREQY

v_gene: TRBV10-3
j_gene: TRBJ2-5
CDR3aa: AISESVGGETQY

v_gene: TRBV5-1
j_gene: TRBJ2-5
CDR3aa: ASSEGQAETQY

v_gene: TRBV6-1
j_gene: TRBJ2-5
CDR3aa: ASSVSGTGGGKTQY

v_gene: TRBV30
j_gene: TRBJ1-1
CDR3aa: ARARGDEAF

v_gene: TRBV7-2
j_gene: TRBJ2-7
CDR3aa: ASSLAEYSYEQY

v_gene: TRBV6-5
j_gene: TRBJ1-1
CDR3aa: ASNGQGAGDTEAF

v_gene: TRBV6-5
j_gene: TRBJ1-2
CDR3aa: ASSPGTGHGYT

v_gene: TRBV29-1
j_gene: TRBJ1-1
CDR3aa: SVEPRDRNTEAF

v_gene: TRBV6-5
j_gene: TRBJ1-5
CDR3aa: ASRLSYSNQPQH

v_gene: TRBV14
j_gene: TRBJ2-5
CDR3aa: ASSRITATRGQETQY

v_gene: TRBV7-2
j_gene: TRBJ1-4
CDR3aa: ASSLAQAGLNEKLF

v_gene: TRBV10-1
j_gene: TRBJ2-2
CDR3aa: ASSPVPNTGELF

v_gene: TRBV7-9
j_gene: TRBJ2-5
CDR3aa: ASSLMNAADDQETQY

v_gene: TRBV19
j_gene: TRBJ2-5
CDR3aa: ASSRAYQETQY

v_gene: TRBV6-6
j_gene: TRBJ2-2
CDR3aa: ASSYSRVNTGELF

v_gene: TRBV30
j_gene: TRBJ1-2
CDR3aa: AWSPGGNYGYT

v_gene: TRBV5-1
j_gene: TRBJ2-3
CDR3aa: ASSLSADTQY

v_gene: TRBV5-6
j_gene: TRBJ1-2
CDR3aa: ASSQGTGVYGYT

v_gene: TRBV7-2
j_gene: TRBJ2-3
CDR3aa: ASSFLPGQGGRGDTQY

v_gene: TRBV30
j_gene: TRBJ1-4
CDR3aa: AWSGTGEKLF

v_gene: TRBV7-8
j_gene: TRBJ1-4
CDR3aa: ASIPGGTGTHSNEKLF

v_gene: TRBV18
j_gene: TRBJ2-6
CDR3aa: ASSSGEAGANVLT

v_gene: TRBV6-1
j_gene: TRBJ1-5
CDR3aa: AGGGYSNQPQH

v_gene: TRBV5-1
j_gene: TRBJ2-2
CDR3aa: ASSWGLAGEPGELF

v_gene: TRBV10-1
j_gene: TRBJ2-7
CDR3aa: ASSPTGLANEQY

v_gene: TRBV5-4
j_gene: TRBJ2-7
CDR3aa: ASSLGVGGSYEQY

v_gene: TRBV2
j_gene: TRBJ1-2
CDR3aa: ASGTGRTNYGYT

v_gene: TRBV19
j_gene: TRBJ2-7
CDR3aa: ASSITGGTYEQY

v_gene: TRBV30
j_gene: TRBJ2-7
CDR3aa: ACTGSYEQY

v_gene: TRBV15
j_gene: TRBJ1-2
CDR3aa: ATSRDRDRVVGYT

v_gene: TRBV19
j_gene: TRBJ2-7
CDR3aa: ASSIAGRTYEQY

v_gene: TRBV18
j_gene: TRBJ2-7
CDR3aa: ASSPSAGTGGNEQY

v_gene: TRBV19
j_gene: TRBJ2-3
CDR3aa: ASSDRGADTQY